The clone carrying this T cell receptor (beta chain) was seen just once. This sample was taken from a study of T cell changes during pregnancy in multiple sclerosis. Generated by immunoSEQ multiplex PCR, the TCRdb table keeps only in-frame clones and is missing some. The repertoire holds 65,000 to 75,000 clones, with 92% as singletons. From germline, CDR1 is SGHNT and CDR2 YYREEE (reference sequence). This CDR3 contains 14 residues. Trimming stripped 7 bases from V and 0 bases from J, with 12 bases between. The sequence was obtained from a female donor in good health, enrolled as a control in a pregnancy study. This chain uses TRBV5-4 with TRBJ2-3, with D maybe TRBD2 (6 bases). The sample consisted of peripheral blood, taken after pregnancy. In nucleotides, the CDR3 is TGTGCCAGCGCGGGGAGCGTGAGCACAGATACGCAGTATTTT. As protein: CASAGSVSTDTQYF.